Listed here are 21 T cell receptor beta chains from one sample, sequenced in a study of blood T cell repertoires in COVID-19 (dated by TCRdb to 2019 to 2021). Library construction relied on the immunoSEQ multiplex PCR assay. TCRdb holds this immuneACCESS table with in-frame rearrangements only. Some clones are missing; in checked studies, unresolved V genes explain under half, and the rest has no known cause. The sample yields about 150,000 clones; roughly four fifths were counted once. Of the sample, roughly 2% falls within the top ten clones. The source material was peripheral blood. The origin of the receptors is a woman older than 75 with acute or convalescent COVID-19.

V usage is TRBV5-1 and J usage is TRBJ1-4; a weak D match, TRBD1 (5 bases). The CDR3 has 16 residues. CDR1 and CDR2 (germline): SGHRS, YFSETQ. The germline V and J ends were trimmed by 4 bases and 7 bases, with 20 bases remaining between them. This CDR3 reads CASSAPPGGGSEKLFF. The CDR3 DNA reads TGCGCCAGCAGCGCCCCACCGGGGGGGGGAAGTGAAAAACTGTTTTTT.

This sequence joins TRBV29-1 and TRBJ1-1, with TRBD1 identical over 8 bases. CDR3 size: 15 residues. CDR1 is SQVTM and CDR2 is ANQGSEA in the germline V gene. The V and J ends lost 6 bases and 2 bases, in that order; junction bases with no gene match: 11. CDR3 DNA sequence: TGCAGCGTGAGTGGACAGGGTCGGCCTAACACTGAAGCTTTCTTT. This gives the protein CSVSGQGRPNTEAFF.

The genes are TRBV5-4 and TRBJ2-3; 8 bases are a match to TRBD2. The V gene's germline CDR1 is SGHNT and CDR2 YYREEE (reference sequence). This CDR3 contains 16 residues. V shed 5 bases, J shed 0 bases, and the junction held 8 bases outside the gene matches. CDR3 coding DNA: TGTGCCAGCAGTCAGAGACTAGCGACTAGCACAGATACGCAGTATTTT. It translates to CASSQRLATSTDTQYF.

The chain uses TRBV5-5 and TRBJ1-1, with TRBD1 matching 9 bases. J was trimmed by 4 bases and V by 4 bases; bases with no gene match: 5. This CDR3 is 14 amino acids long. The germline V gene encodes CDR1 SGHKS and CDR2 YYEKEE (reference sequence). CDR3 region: CASSRTGESTEAFF. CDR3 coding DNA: TGTGCCAGCAGCCGGACAGGGGAGAGCACTGAAGCTTTCTTT.

CDR3 sequence: CASSSRLAGGSGTGELFF. CDR3 DNA sequence: TGCGCCAGCAGCTCGCGACTAGCGGGAGGGTCGGGCACCGGGGAGCTGTTTTTT. V and J are TRBV10-1 and TRBJ2-2, with TRBD2 identical over 14 bases. The CDR3 has 18 residues. The V and J ends lost 6 bases and 4 bases, in that order; junction bases with no gene match: 10. Germline CDR1 is WNHNN and CDR2 is SYGVQD (reference sequence).

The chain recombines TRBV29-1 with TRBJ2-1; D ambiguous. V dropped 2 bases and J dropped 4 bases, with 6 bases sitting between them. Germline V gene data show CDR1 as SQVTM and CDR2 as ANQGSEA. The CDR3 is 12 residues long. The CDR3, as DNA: TGCAGCGTTGAATTGACTTACAATGAGCAGTTCTTC. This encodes CSVELTYNEQFF.

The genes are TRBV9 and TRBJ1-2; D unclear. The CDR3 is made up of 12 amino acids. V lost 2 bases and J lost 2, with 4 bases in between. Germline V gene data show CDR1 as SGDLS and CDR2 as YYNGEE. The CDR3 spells CASSVQNYGYTF. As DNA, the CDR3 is TGTGCCAGCAGCGTCCAGAACTATGGCTACACCTTC.

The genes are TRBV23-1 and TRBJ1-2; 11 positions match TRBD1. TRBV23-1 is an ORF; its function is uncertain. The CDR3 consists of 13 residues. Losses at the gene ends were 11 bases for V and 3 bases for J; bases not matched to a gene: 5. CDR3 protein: CAPRTGGDYGYTF. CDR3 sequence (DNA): TGCGCCCCTAGGACAGGGGGCGACTATGGCTACACCTTC.

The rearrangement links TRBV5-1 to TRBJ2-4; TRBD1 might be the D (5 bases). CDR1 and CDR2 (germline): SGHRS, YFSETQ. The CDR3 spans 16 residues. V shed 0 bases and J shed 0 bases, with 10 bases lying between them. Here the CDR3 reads CASSLVPTVAKNIQYF. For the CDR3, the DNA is TGCGCCAGCAGCTTGGTTCCGACAGTAGCCAAAAACATTCAGTACTTC.

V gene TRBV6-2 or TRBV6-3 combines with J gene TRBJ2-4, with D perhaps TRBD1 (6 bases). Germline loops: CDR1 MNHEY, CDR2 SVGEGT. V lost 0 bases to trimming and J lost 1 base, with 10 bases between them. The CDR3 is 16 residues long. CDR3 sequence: CASSYSGGSAKNIQYF. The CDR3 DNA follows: TGTGCCAGCAGTTACTCAGGGGGTTCGGCCAAAAACATTCAGTACTTC.

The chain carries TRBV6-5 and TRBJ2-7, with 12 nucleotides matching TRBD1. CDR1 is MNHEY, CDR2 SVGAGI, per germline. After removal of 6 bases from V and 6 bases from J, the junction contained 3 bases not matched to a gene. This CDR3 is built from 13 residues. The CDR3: CASRGQGASEQYF. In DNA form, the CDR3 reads TGTGCCAGCAGGGGACAGGGGGCGAGCGAGCAGTACTTC.

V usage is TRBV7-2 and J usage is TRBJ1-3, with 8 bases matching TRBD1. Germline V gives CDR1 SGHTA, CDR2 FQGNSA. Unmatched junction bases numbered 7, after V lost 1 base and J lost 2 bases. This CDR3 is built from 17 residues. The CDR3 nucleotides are TGTGCCAGCAGCTTAGTGCCAGGGGGCGCGACTGGAAACACCATATATTTT. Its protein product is CASSLVPGGATGNTIYF.

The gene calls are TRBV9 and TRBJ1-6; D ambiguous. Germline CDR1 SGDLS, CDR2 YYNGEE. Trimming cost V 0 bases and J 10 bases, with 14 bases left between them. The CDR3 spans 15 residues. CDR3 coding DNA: TGTGCCAGCAGCGTAGGTCCCGGTACGAGGTCACCCCTCCACTTT. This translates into CASSVGPGTRSPLHF.

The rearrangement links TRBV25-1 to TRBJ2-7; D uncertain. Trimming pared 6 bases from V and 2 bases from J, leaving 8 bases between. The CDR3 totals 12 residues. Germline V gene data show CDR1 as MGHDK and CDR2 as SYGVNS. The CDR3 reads CASSEIAYEQYF. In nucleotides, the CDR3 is TGTGCCAGCAGCGAGATAGCCTACGAGCAGTACTTC.

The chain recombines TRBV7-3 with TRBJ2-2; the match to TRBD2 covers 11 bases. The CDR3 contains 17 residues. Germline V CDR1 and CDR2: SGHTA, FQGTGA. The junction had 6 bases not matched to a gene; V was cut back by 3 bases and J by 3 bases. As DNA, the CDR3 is TGTGCCAGCAGCTTTACTTCTAGCGGGGGGTACACCGGGGAGCTGTTTTTT. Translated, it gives CASSFTSSGGYTGELFF.

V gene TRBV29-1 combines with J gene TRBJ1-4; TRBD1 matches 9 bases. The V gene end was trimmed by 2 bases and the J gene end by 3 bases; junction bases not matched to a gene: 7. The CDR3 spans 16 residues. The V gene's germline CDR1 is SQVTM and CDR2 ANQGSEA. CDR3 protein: CSVELPGQGANEKLFF. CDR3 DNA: TGCAGCGTTGAACTACCGGGACAGGGTGCTAATGAAAAACTGTTTTTT.

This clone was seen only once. The CDR3 loop reads CASSEGGGPSQTQYF. CDR3 DNA sequence: TGTGCCAGCAGTGAAGGCGGGGGGCCTTCCCAGACCCAGTACTTC. The chain links TRBV2 to TRBJ2-5, with 8 bases matching TRBD2. Germline V lookup: CDR1 SNHLY, CDR2 FYNNEI. The trim removed 1 base at V and 6 bases at J, leaving 7 bases unmatched. The CDR3 sequence is 15 residues long.

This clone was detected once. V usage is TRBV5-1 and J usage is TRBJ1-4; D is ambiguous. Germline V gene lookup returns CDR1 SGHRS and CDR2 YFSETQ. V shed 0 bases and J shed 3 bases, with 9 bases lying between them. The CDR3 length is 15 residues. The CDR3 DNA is TGCGCCAGCAGCTTGGTGGGGAGCCCTAATGAAAAACTGTTTTTT. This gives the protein CASSLVGSPNEKLFF. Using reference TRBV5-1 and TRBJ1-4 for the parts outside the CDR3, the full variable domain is KAGVTQTPRYLIKTRGQQVTLSCSPISGHRSVSWYQQTPGQGLQFLFEYFSETQRNKGNFPGRFSGRQFSNSRSEMNVSTLELGDSALYLCASSLVGSPNEKLFFGSGTQLSVL.

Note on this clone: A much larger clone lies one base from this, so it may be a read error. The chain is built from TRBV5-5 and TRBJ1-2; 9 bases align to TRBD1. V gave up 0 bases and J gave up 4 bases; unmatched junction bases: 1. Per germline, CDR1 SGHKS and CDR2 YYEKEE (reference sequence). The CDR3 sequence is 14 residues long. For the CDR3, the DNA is TGTGCCAGCAGCTTGGGACAGGGGGGCTATGGCTACACCTTC. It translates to CASSLGQGGYGYTF. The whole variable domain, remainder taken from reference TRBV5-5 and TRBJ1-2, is DAGVTQSPTHLIKTRGQQVTLRCSPISGHKSVSWYQQVLGQGPQFIFQYYEKEERGRGNFPDRFSARQFPNYSSELNVNALLLGDSALYLCASSLGQGGYGYTFGSGTRLTVV.

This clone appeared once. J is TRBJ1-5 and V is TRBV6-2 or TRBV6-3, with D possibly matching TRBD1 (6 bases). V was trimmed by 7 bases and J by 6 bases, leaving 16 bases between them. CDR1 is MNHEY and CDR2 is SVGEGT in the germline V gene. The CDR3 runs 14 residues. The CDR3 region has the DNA TGTGCCAGCACCCCCATGACAGGTACTCAGCCCCAGCATTTT. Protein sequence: CASTPMTGTQPQHF.

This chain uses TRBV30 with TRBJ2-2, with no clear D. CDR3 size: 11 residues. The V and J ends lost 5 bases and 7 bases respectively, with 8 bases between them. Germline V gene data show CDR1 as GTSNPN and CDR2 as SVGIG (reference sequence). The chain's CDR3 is CAWRLGGELFF. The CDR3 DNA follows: TGTGCCTGGCGACTCGGCGGGGAGCTGTTTTTT.